In this sample, the clone carrying this T cell receptor beta chain turned up a few times. Arm-PCR of CDR3 regions with iRepertoire HTBI primers generated TCR beta libraries. TCRdb re-called the multiplex PCR reads with MiXCR, one entry per CDR3 protein. Of under 350,000 distinct CDR3 sequences in the sample, 22% are singletons; the top ten hold more than 50%. The germline V and J ends were trimmed by 6 bases and 2 bases, with 17 bases remaining between them. This CDR3 is 15 amino acids long. CDR1 is MNHEY, CDR2 SMNVEV, per germline (reference sequence). Regarding time point: persistent/refractory GD, antithyroid drugs over 5 years with positive TRAb. PBMC-derived RNA was used for the TCR library. The data were taken from a study of regulatory T cells in long-lasting Graves disease.

The chain combines TRBV27 with TRBJ2-7; D might be TRBD1 or TRBD2, each matching 6 bases. This specimen was peripheral blood mononuclear cells (PBMCs), taken when the disease was refractory, from a patient treated with antithyroid drugs. The receptor comes from a female donor with Graves disease. The CDR3 DNA follows: TGTGCCAGCAGCGACGGGTCGGGGGCCGCCTACGAGCAGTACTTC. It translates to CASSDGSGAAYEQYF.